This record looks at one T cell receptor (beta chain) sequence and its context. CDR1 and CDR2 from the germline V gene are SNHLY and FYNNEI. V lost 6 bases and J lost 3, with 15 bases in between. CDR3 length: 15 amino acids. The data belong to a study of control samples from healthy donors and cancer patients. Profiling relied on immunoSEQ multiplex PCR, and the TCRdb table lists in-frame clones only, not all of them. The sample gives around 130,000 clones, about 87% of which show up once; 12% is in the top ten. This chain links TRBV2 with TRBJ1-5, with a tentative D call TRBD1 (5 bases). The TCR comes from a man aged 25-45 years in good health. Sequenced material: blood. CDR3 loop: CASRDTGSPNQPQHF. The CDR3, as DNA: TGTGCCAGCAGGGACACCGGGAGCCCCAATCAGCCCCAGCATTTT.